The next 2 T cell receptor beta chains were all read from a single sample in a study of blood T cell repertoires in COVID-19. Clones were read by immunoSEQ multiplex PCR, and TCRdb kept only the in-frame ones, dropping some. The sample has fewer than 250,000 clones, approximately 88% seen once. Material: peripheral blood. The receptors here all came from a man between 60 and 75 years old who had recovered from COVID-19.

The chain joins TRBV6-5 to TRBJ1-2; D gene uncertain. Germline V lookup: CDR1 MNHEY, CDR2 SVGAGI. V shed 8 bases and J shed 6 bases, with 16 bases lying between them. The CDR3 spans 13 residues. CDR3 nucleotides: TGTGCCAGCCTTTCAAGAGGGCGGCATGGCTACACCTTC. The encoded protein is CASLSRGRHGYTF.

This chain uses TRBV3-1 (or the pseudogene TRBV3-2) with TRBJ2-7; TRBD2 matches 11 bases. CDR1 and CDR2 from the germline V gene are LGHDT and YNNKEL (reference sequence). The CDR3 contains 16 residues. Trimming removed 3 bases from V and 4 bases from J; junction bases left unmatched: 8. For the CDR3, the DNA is TGTGCCAGCAGCCAGGACACTAGCGGGAGTCAGTACGAGCAGTACTTC. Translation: CASSQDTSGSQYEQYF.